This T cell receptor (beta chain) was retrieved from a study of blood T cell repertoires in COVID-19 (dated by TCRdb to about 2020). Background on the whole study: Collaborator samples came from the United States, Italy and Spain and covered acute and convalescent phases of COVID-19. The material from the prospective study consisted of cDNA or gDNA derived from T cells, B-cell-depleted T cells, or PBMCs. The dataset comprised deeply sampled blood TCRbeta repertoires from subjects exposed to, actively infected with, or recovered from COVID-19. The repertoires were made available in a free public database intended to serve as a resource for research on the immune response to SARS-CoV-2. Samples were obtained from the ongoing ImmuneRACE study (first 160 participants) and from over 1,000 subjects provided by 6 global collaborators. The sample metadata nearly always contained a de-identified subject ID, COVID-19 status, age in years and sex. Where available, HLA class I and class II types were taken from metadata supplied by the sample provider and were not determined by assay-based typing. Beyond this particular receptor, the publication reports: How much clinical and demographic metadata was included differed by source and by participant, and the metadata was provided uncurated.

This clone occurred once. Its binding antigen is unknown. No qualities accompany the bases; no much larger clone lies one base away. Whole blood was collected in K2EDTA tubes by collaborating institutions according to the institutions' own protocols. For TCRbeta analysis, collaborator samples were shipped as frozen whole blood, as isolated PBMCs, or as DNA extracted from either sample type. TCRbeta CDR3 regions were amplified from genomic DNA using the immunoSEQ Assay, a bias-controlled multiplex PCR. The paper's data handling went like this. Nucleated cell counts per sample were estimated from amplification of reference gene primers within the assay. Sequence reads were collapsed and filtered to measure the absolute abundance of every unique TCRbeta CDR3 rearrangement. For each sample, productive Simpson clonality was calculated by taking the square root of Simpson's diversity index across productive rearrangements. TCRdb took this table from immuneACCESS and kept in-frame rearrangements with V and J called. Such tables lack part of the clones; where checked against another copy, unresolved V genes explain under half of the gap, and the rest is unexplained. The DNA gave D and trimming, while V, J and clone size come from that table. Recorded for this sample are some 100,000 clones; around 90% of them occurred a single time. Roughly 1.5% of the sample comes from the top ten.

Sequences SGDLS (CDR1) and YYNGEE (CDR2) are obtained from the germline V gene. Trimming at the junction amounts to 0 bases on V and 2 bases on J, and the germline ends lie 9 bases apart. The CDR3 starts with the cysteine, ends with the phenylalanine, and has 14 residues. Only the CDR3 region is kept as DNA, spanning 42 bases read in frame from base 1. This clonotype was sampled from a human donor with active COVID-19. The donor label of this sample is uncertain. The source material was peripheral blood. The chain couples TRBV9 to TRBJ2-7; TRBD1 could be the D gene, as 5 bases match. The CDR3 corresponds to CASSVEWGPYEQYF. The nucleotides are TGTGCCAGCAGCGTAGAATGGGGCCCCTACGAGCAGTACTTC.